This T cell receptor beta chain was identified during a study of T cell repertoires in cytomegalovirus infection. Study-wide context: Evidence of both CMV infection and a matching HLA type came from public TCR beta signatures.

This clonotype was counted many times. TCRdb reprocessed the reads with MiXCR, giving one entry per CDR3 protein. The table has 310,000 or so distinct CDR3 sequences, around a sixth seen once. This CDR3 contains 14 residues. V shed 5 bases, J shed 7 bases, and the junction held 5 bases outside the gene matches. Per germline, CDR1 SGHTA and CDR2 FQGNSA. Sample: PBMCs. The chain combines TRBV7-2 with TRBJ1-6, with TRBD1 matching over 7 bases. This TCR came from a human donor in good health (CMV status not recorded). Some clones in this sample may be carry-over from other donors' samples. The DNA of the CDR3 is TGTGCCAGCAGCGGGGGACAGCAAAATTCACCCCTCCACTTT. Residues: CASSGGQQNSPLHF.